One sample yielded the 24 T cell receptor beta chains listed below, sequenced in a study of neoadjuvant anti-PD-1 for oral cavity cancer. Sequencing was performed with immunoSEQ multiplex PCR; in TCRdb, only in-frame clones are kept and a portion is missing. Of under 10,000 clones listed, approximately 62% are singletons. The time point: after neoadjuvant nivolumab, at surgical resection. Material: PBMCs, obtained after nivolumab (anti-PD-1) treatment. These receptors were obtained from a person between 40 and 85 years old with oral cavity squamous cell carcinoma.

V usage is TRBV11-2 and J usage is TRBJ2-1; 10 nucleotides agree with TRBD2. CDR1 and CDR2 (germline): SGHAT, FQNNGV. The CDR3 runs 16 residues. V was pared by 7 bases and J by 9 bases, with 15 bases of the junction left unmatched. CDR3 coding DNA: TGTGCCAGCACTCACGCCCACAGCGGGGGGGCGGGTGAGCAGTTCTTC. Translated, it gives CASTHAHSGGAGEQFF.

The chain couples TRBV11-2 to TRBJ1-1; no firm D call. The V gene lost 0 bases and the J gene lost 6 bases, with 14 bases spanning the gap. Germline CDR1 is SGHAT and CDR2 is FQNNGV. This CDR3 comprises 15 residues. CDR3 in DNA: TGTGCCAGCAGCTTAGACCGGCCCGGTTTGGCTGAAGCTTTCTTT. Protein sequence: CASSLDRPGLAEAFF.

The rearrangement uses TRBV7-9 and TRBJ2-5; the match to TRBD1 covers 8 bases. The DNA end is more similar to TRBJ2-7, so the J call may be wrong. Germline V gene data show CDR1 as SEHNR and CDR2 as FQNEAQ (reference sequence). This CDR3 comprises 14 residues. The CDR3 coding sequence is TGTGCCAGCAGCATCCGGACAGGGTTCAACGAGCAGTACTTC. Protein sequence: CASSIRTGFNEQYF.

This clone was found a few times. The genes are TRBV2 and TRBJ1-4, with 7 bases identical to TRBD1. V lost 4 bases and J lost 8; bases outside the gene matches: 7. Germline V CDR1 and CDR2: SNHLY, FYNNEI. The CDR3 covers 14 residues. This CDR3 is CASSVRGEGEKLFF. CDR3 coding DNA: TGTGCCAGCAGTGTCAGGGGGGAAGGGGAAAAACTGTTTTTT.

CDR3 in amino acids: CASSSSVVGASEAFF. Here the CDR3 DNA reads TGTGCCAGCAGCTCCTCGGTGGTGGGGGCTTCTGAAGCTTTCTTT. The chain has TRBV7-9 and TRBJ1-1; a weak D match, TRBD1 (6 bases). The germline V and J ends were trimmed by 4 bases and 6 bases, with 18 bases remaining between them. Germline CDR1 and CDR2: SEHNR and FQNEAQ (reference sequence). The CDR3 covers 15 residues.

V gene TRBV5-1 combines with J gene TRBJ2-3, with 7 bases matching TRBD1. Looked up from germline, CDR1 is SGHRS and CDR2 is YFSETQ. There are 14 residues in the CDR3. Trimming cost V 4 bases and J 1 base; bases outside gene matches: 3. CDR3 DNA sequence: TGCGCCAGCAGCCCCGGGACAGGCACAGATACGCAGTATTTT. As protein: CASSPGTGTDTQYF.

V usage is TRBV19 and J usage is TRBJ2-7; D gene uncertain. Trimming took off 3 bases at V and 1 base at J, with 10 bases between the two ends. Germline V CDR1 and CDR2: LNHDA, SQIVND (reference sequence). The CDR3 runs to 14 residues. The CDR3 sequence: CASSIALGSYEQYF. For the CDR3, the DNA is TGTGCCAGTAGTATCGCGCTGGGGTCCTACGAGCAGTACTTC.

In this sample, this clone turned up a few times. This rearrangement joins TRBV25-1 to TRBJ2-7, with 8 bases that match TRBD2. The CDR3 has 14 residues. Losses at the gene ends were 6 bases for V and 0 bases for J; bases not matched to a gene: 4. The germline gives CDR1 MGHDK, CDR2 SYGVNS. The CDR3 nucleotides read TGTGCCAGCAGCCGGGGGGGGAGCTCCTACGAGCAGTACTTC. As protein: CASSRGGSSYEQYF.

There are a few counts of this clone. The chain links TRBV9 to TRBJ1-1; no clear D gene. The CDR3 sequence is 13 residues long. V shed 2 bases and J shed 3 bases, with 8 bases lying between them. Germline V gene sequence: CDR1 SGDLS, CDR2 YYNGEE. CDR3 nucleotide sequence: TGTGCCAGCAGCGTTAGTGGGTACACTGAAGCTTTCTTT. It encodes CASSVSGYTEAFF. Drawing the rest from reference TRBV9 and TRBJ1-1, the complete variable domain is DSGVTQTPKHLITATGQRVTLRCSPRSGDLSVYWYQQSLDQGLQFLIQYYNGEERAKGNILERFSAQQFPDLHSELNLSSLELGDSALYFCASSVSGYTEAFFGQGTRLTVV.

J is TRBJ1-1 and V is TRBV9; the D is unclear. V shed 3 bases and J shed 1 base, with 4 bases lying between them. The germline V gene has CDR1 SGDLS and CDR2 YYNGEE. This CDR3 is built from 12 residues. This chain's CDR3 is CASSAQNTEAFF. The CDR3 DNA reads as TGTGCCAGCAGCGCCCAGAACACTGAAGCTTTCTTT.

This rearrangement joins TRBV27 to TRBJ1-2; 9 positions agree with TRBD1. The trim removed 5 bases at V and 8 bases at J, leaving 12 bases unmatched. This CDR3 region has 15 residues. Germline V gene data show CDR1 as MNHEY and CDR2 as SMNVEV (reference sequence). The CDR3 loop reads CASSLGTGLWAGYTF. CDR3 nucleotide sequence: TGTGCCAGCAGTCTCGGGACAGGGCTATGGGCGGGCTACACCTTC.

The chain uses TRBV20-1 and TRBJ2-7; D gene unclear. With 3 bases removed from V and 4 bases from J, the gap between germline ends came to 7 bases. Germline CDR1 is DFQATT and CDR2 is SNEGSKA (reference sequence). There are 11 residues in the CDR3. The chain's CDR3 is CSASVGYEQYF. The CDR3 bases are TGCAGTGCTAGTGTGGGATACGAGCAGTACTTC.

The chain recombines TRBV2 with TRBJ2-7; possible D gene TRBD1, 6 bases. V was clipped by 4 bases and J by 3 bases, with 13 bases between them. The V gene's germline CDR1 is SNHLY and CDR2 FYNNEI. The CDR3 loop spans 14 amino acids. The CDR3, as DNA: TGTGCCAGCAGTGCTTGGGACACCGGCTACGAGCAGTACTTC. Translated, it gives CASSAWDTGYEQYF.

The chain combines TRBV2 with TRBJ2-1; 11 bases are shared with TRBD2. Germline lookup yields CDR1 SNHLY and CDR2 FYNNEI. V lost 6 bases and J lost 9; bases outside the gene matches: 7. The CDR3 consists of 14 residues. CDR3 sequence (DNA): TGTGCCAGCAGAAATAGCGGGGGGGCCGTTGAGCAGTTCTTC. It translates to CASRNSGGAVEQFF.

V and J are TRBV6-1 and TRBJ1-1; D unclear. Germline V gives CDR1 MNHNS, CDR2 SASEGT. Trimming removed 6 bases at V and 0 bases at J, with 14 bases between. The CDR3 covers 15 residues. This chain's CDR3 is CASSRGRNMNTEAFF. The CDR3 DNA sequence: TGTGCCAGCAGCCGAGGACGGAATATGAACACTGAAGCTTTCTTT.

The chain carries TRBV19 and TRBJ2-7; the D is unclear. V lost 5 bases and J 0 bases, leaving 11 bases between the germline ends. CDR3 length: 14 residues. Looked up from germline, CDR1 is LNHDA and CDR2 is SQIVND (reference sequence). The CDR3 region has the DNA TGTGCCAGTAGTTCGTCACTGAGCTCCTACGAGCAGTACTTC. Amino acid sequence: CASSSSLSSYEQYF.

A single count supports this clone. The chain has TRBV5-1 and TRBJ1-2, with 7 bases that match TRBD1. Germline V CDR1 and CDR2: SGHRS, YFSETQ. With 2 bases clipped from V and 2 bases from J, the junction kept 3 bases outside the gene matches. The CDR3 consists of 14 residues. The CDR3 DNA follows: TGCGCCAGCAGCTTTGGGACAGCCAACTATGGCTACACCTTC. Translating gives CASSFGTANYGYTF. Using reference TRBV5-1 and TRBJ1-2 for the parts outside the CDR3, the full variable domain is KAGVTQTPRYLIKTRGQQVTLSCSPISGHRSVSWYQQTPGQGLQFLFEYFSETQRNKGNFPGRFSGRQFSNSRSEMNVSTLELGDSALYLCASSFGTANYGYTFGSGTRLTVV.

The rearrangement uses TRBV2 and TRBJ1-1; D is unresolved. This CDR3 region has 13 residues. V was shortened by 1 base and J by 1 base, with 4 bases between the two germline ends. CDR1 and CDR2 (germline): SNHLY, FYNNEI. Here the CDR3 DNA reads TGTGCCAGCAGTGAAGACAGGAACACTGAAGCTTTCTTT. Protein product: CASSEDRNTEAFF.

V gene TRBV7-3 combines with J gene TRBJ2-5; D remains unclear. The V end lost 3 bases, the J end lost 4 bases, and 6 bases lay between the germline ends. Germline CDR1 and CDR2: SGHTA and FQGTGA. This CDR3 region has 12 residues. CDR3 in DNA: TGTGCCAGCAGCTTTAAGGGAGAGACCCAGTACTTC. It translates to CASSFKGETQYF.

The V gene is TRBV7-6, the J gene TRBJ2-7; D might be TRBD1 (6 bases). The germline gives CDR1 SGHVS, CDR2 FNYEAQ. Trimming cost V 4 bases and J 5 bases, with 15 bases left between them. This CDR3 is built from 14 residues. CDR3 amino acids: CASSSNYHRDEQYF. In nucleotides, the CDR3 is TGTGCCAGCAGCTCCAATTACCACAGGGACGAGCAGTACTTC. Supplemented by reference TRBV7-6 and TRBJ2-7, the full variable domain reads GAGVSQSPRYKVTKRGQDVALRCDPISGHVSLYWYRQALGQGPEFLTYFNYEAQQDKSGLPNDRFSAERPEGSISTLTIQRTEQRDSAMYRCASSSNYHRDEQYFGPGTRLTVT.

V and J are TRBV6-1 and TRBJ1-5; D unresolved. Per germline, CDR1 MNHNS and CDR2 SASEGT. Trimming shortened V by 2 bases and J by 1 base, and 6 bases separated the two germline ends. CDR3 length: 14 amino acids. This chain's CDR3 is CASSEQDSNQPQHF. CDR3 nucleotide sequence: TGTGCCAGCAGTGAACAGGACAGCAATCAGCCCCAGCATTTT.

The chain joins TRBV25-1 to TRBJ1-1, with 7 bases identical to TRBD1. The CDR3 totals 15 residues. Germline CDR1 reads MGHDK; CDR2 reads SYGVNS. The junction had 8 bases not matched to a gene; V was cut back by 6 bases and J by 1 base. This CDR3 is CASSDREVGNTEAFF. CDR3 nucleotide sequence: TGTGCCAGCAGCGACAGGGAGGTTGGGAACACTGAAGCTTTCTTT.

CDR3 in amino acids: CASSDSTGSYNEQFF. The CDR3, as DNA: TGTGCCAGCAGTGACTCGACGGGCTCCTACAATGAGCAGTTCTTC. This sequence joins TRBV6-4 and TRBJ2-1; D is unclear. V was pared by 0 bases and J by 0 bases, with 6 bases between. The CDR3 covers 15 residues. Germline lookup yields CDR1 MRHNA and CDR2 SNTAGT.

The gene calls are TRBV6-1 and TRBJ1-6; D possibly corresponds to TRBD1 (5 bases). Trimming left V 2 bases short and J 7 bases short, with 12 bases between. Germline assignment: CDR1 MNHNS and CDR2 SASEGT. This CDR3 is built from 15 residues. The CDR3 DNA sequence: TGTGCCAGCAGTGAAACTCGGGGGGGGAATTCACCCCTCCACTTT. Translated, it gives CASSETRGGNSPLHF.